This paragraph covers one T cell receptor beta chain sequence. Its matching antigen is unknown. This entry belongs to a study of beta chain features in type 1 diabetes. Overall study findings and caveats: Insertions were fewer and deletions more numerous at VDJ junctions in type 1 diabetes patients. Among patients with Type 1 diabetes, TCRB CDR3s were moderately but significantly shorter in every one of the four CD4+ subsets.

Expressed TCRB transcripts were sequenced, since all the RNA that had been isolated was reverse transcribed. Measured with immunoSEQ multiplex PCR; TCRdb has only the in-frame clones, and not every one. The sample records 640,000 or so clones, roughly 13% being singletons. Donors underwent one heparinised blood draw, about 110 mL on average. Sequencing was done on a sample of naive CD4+ T cells from blood. The TCR originated in a man aged 18 to 35 with type 1 diabetes.

CDR3 residues: CASSLATNEQFF. The DNA of the CDR3 is TGTGCCAGCAGCTTAGCCACAAATGAGCAGTTCTTC. The V call is TRBV11-2, the J call TRBJ2-1; D ambiguous. The CDR3 length is 12 residues. Germline values: CDR1 SGHAT, CDR2 FQNNGV. V gave up 1 base and J gave up 7 bases, with 5 bases separating them. The full variable domain, with the rest looked up from reference TRBV11-2 and TRBJ2-1, is EAGVAQSPRYKIIEKRQSVAFWCNPISGHATLYWYQQILGQGPKLLIQFQNNGVVDDSQLPKDRFSAERLKGVDSTLKIQPAKLEDSAVYLCASSLATNEQFFGPGTRLTVL.